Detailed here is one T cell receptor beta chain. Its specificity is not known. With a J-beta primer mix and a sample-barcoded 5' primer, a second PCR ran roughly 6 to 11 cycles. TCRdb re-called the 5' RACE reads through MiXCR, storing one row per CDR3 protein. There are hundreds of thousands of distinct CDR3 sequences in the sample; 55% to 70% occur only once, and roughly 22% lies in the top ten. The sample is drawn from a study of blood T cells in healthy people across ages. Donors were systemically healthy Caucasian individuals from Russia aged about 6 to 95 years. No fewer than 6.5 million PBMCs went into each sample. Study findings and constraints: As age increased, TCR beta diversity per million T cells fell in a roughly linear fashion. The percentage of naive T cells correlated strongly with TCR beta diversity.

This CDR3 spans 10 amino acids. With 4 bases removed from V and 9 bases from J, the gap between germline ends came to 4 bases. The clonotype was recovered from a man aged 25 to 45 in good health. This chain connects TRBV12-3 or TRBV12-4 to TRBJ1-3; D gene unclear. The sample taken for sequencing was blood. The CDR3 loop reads CASSSSTIYF. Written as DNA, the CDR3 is TGTGCCAGCAGTTCAAGCACCATATATTTT.